This T cell receptor (beta chain) was sequenced in a study of cytomegalovirus exposure and HLA in healthy donors. The study ran its PCR with 60 Vbeta and 13 Jbeta primers. The repertoire was sequenced with immunoSEQ multiplex PCR; TCRdb's copy has only in-frame clones and lacks some. The sample holds about 160,000 clones, around 80% seen once. This clone came up once. Source material: PBMCs. This TCR derives from a young man in good health and CMV-seropositive.

CDR3 loop: CASSLGTGINNQPQHF. DNA of the CDR3: TGTGCCAGCTCACTAGGGACAGGGATTAACAATCAGCCCCAGCATTTT. The gene calls are TRBV18 and TRBJ1-5, with TRBD1 matching 9 bases. This CDR3 has 16 residues. Germline CDR1 and CDR2: KGHSH and LQKENI. Trimming at V came to 4 bases and at J to 3 bases, leaving 7 bases not matched to a gene.